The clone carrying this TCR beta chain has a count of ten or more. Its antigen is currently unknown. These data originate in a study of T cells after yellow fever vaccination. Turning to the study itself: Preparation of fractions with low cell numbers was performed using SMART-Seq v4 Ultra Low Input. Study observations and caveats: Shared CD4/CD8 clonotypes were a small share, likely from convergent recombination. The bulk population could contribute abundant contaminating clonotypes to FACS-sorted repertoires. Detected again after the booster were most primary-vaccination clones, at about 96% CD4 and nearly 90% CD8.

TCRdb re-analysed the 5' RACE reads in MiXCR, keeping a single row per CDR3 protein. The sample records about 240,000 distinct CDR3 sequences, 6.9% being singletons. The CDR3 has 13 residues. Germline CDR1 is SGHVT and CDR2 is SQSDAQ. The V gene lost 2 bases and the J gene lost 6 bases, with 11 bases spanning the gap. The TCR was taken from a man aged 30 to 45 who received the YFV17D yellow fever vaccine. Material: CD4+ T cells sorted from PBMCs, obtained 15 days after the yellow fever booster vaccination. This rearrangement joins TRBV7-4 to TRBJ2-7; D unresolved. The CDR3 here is CASSLILVCEQYF. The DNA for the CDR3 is TGTGCCAGCAGCTTAATCCTAGTCTGCGAGCAGTACTTC.